The 22 T cell receptor beta chains reported below all come from one sample, sequenced in a study of T-cell memory formation after mild COVID-19. TCRdb re-called the 5' RACE reads with MiXCR, one entry per CDR3 protein. The sample carries about 390,000 distinct CDR3 sequences, approximately 15% recorded once. The sequencing input was PBMCs or a T cell subset sorted from them (not recorded which). These receptors were obtained from a man aged 18 to 30 who had mild COVID-19 (a few samples of this study predate the infection). Cell type and time point are not known.

This clonotype appeared many times. The chain carries TRBV5-1 and TRBJ2-3, with D uncertain. The V end lost 1 base, the J end lost 1 base, and 13 bases lay between the germline ends. Germline CDR1 and CDR2: SGHRS and YFSETQ. This CDR3 has 16 residues. CDR3 sequence: CASSLHGRVGTDTQYF. CDR3 nucleotides: TGCGCCAGCAGCTTGCACGGGCGTGTGGGCACAGATACGCAGTATTTT.

The genes are TRBV3-1 and TRBJ2-3; D is perhaps TRBD1 or TRBD2 (5 bases each). V shed 4 bases and J shed 0 bases, with 17 bases lying between them. The CDR3 loop spans 17 amino acids. The germline gives CDR1 LGHDT, CDR2 YNNKEL (reference sequence). CDR3 in DNA: TGTGCCAGCAGCCCCCCCTCGGGGCCTAGTAGCACAGATACGCAGTATTTT. Its protein product is CASSPPSGPSSTDTQYF.

This clonotype has just a few counts. The gene calls are TRBV4-3 and TRBJ2-1; D is perhaps TRBD1 or TRBD2 (5 bases each). The V end lost 0 bases, the J end lost 9 bases, and 12 bases lay between the germline ends. Germline V lookup: CDR1 LGHNA, CDR2 YSLEER. The CDR3 loop spans 14 amino acids. Here the CDR3 reads CASSQESAGAEQFF. The CDR3 bases are TGCGCCAGCAGCCAAGAATCCGCCGGGGCTGAGCAGTTCTTC.

This chain connects TRBV7-2 to TRBJ1-1; 8 bases align to TRBD1. This CDR3 is 14 amino acids long. Germline CDR1 is SGHTA and CDR2 is FQGNSA. V trimming: 6 bases; J trimming: 6 bases; junction bases outside the gene matches: 9. The CDR3 loop reads CASRSQGGFAEAFF. CDR3 in DNA: TGTGCCAGCAGATCACAGGGGGGATTTGCTGAAGCTTTCTTT.

The chain uses TRBV6-5 and TRBJ2-5, with 10 bases matching TRBD1. Per the germline V gene, CDR1 is MNHEY and CDR2 is SVGAGI. V shed 2 bases, J shed 7 bases, and the junction held 7 bases outside the gene matches. CDR3 length equals 15 residues. The chain's CDR3 is CASSYSGTGDGTQYF. CDR3 coding DNA: TGTGCCAGCAGTTACAGCGGGACAGGGGATGGGACCCAGTACTTC.

This clonotype was seen more than once but under ten times. This chain uses TRBV28 with TRBJ2-1; 9 positions agree with TRBD1. The CDR3 runs to 12 residues. Germline CDR1 reads MDHEN; CDR2 reads SYDVKM. J lost 14 bases, V lost 4 bases, and 6 bases had no gene match. The CDR3 region has the DNA TGTGCCAGCAGTTCCTCGGGACAGGGAGAGTTCTTC. The encoded protein is CASSSSGQGEFF. Using reference TRBV28 and TRBJ2-1 for the parts outside the CDR3, the full variable domain is DVKVTQSSRYLVKRTGEKVFLECVQDMDHENMFWYRQDPGLGLRLIYFSYDVKMKEKGDIPEGYSVSREKKERFSLILESASTNQTSMYLCASSSSGQGEFFGPGTRLTVL.

This clonotype was counted only a few times. The V gene is TRBV6-2 or TRBV6-3, the J gene TRBJ2-1, with a possible D match to TRBD1 (5 bases). The CDR3 length is 14 residues. CDR1 is MNHEY, CDR2 SVGEGT, per germline. V lost 3 bases, J lost 1 base, and 7 bases lay in between. The DNA for the CDR3 is TGTGCCAGCAGTTATGGACAATCCTACAATGAGCAGTTCTTC. Protein product: CASSYGQSYNEQFF.

This clonotype was counted between two and nine times. This chain joins TRBV18 and TRBJ1-6; 8 nucleotides line up with TRBD1. The germline gives CDR1 KGHSH, CDR2 LQKENI. V shed 3 bases and J 5 bases; nucleotides not matched to a gene: 3. CDR3 length equals 15 residues. CDR3 bases: TGTGCCAGCTCACCGACGACAGGGGATAATTCACCCCTCCACTTT. It specifies CASSPTTGDNSPLHF.

The chain recombines TRBV15 with TRBJ2-7; D possibly corresponds to TRBD1 (5 bases). CDR3 size: 19 residues. The germline CDR1 and CDR2 sequences are LNHNV and YYDKDF (reference sequence). V dropped 0 bases and J dropped 1 base, with 22 bases sitting between them. CDR3 DNA sequence: TGTGCCACCAGCAGAGATCCGACAGAATCTCTATTGTTTTCCTACGAGCAGTACTTC. This translates into CATSRDPTESLLFSYEQYF.

The chain has TRBV4-3 and TRBJ2-2, with D perhaps TRBD1 (6 bases). The CDR3 is made up of 18 amino acids. Germline V gives CDR1 LGHNA, CDR2 YSLEER. V lost 0 bases, J lost 0 bases, and 14 bases lay in between. CDR3 sequence: CASSQDRTVGTNTGELFF. CDR3 nucleotide sequence: TGCGCCAGCAGCCAAGATCGGACAGTAGGGACGAACACCGGGGAGCTGTTTTTT.

This chain uses TRBV5-8 with TRBJ2-2; 7 nucleotides agree with TRBD1. From germline, CDR1 is SGHTS and CDR2 YDEGEE. Trimming cost V 1 base and J 1 base; bases outside gene matches: 7. CDR3 length: 17 residues. In DNA form, the CDR3 reads TGTGCCAGCAGCTTGACTCGGGACAGCAAGAACACCGGGGAGCTGTTTTTT. Translating it yields CASSLTRDSKNTGELFF.

This clonotype occurred a few times. The chain is built from TRBV29-1 and TRBJ2-1, with D possibly matching TRBD2 (5 bases). This CDR3 spans 11 amino acids. V gave up 7 bases and J gave up 8 bases, with 12 bases separating them. Germline CDR1 is SQVTM and CDR2 is ANQGSEA. The CDR3 DNA is TGCAGCGGTCTACTAGACTATGAGCAGTTCTTC. It codes for CSGLLDYEQFF.

V gene TRBV7-9 combines with J gene TRBJ2-5; D remains unclear. Per the germline V gene, CDR1 is SEHNR and CDR2 is FQNEAQ (reference sequence). V lost 5 bases and J lost 4, with 11 bases in between. This CDR3 has 13 residues. The CDR3 is CASSTYPGETQYF. For the CDR3, the DNA is TGTGCCAGCAGCACCTACCCAGGAGAGACCCAGTACTTC. Complete variable domain (other parts from reference TRBV7-9 and TRBJ2-5): DTGVSQNPRHKITKRGQNVTFRCDPISEHNRLYWYRQTLGQGPEFLTYFQNEAQLEKSRLLSDRFSAERPKGSFSTLEIQRTEQGDSAMYLCASSTYPGETQYFGPGTRLLVL.

The chain has TRBV7-9 and TRBJ2-5, with 7 bases matching TRBD1. V lost 5 bases and J lost 5; bases outside the gene matches: 14. CDR1 is SEHNR, CDR2 FQNEAQ, per germline (reference sequence). The CDR3 covers 16 residues. CDR3: CASSTPSTGSDETQYF. CDR3 DNA: TGTGCCAGCAGCACTCCGTCGACAGGGTCTGACGAGACCCAGTACTTC.

There are a few counts of this clonotype. This chain uses TRBV7-8 with TRBJ2-7; D possibly corresponds to TRBD1 (5 bases). Per germline, CDR1 SGHVS and CDR2 FQNEAQ. Trimming left V 4 bases short and J 4 bases short, with 14 bases between. The CDR3 totals 14 residues. CDR3 sequence: CASSSRWGPYEQYV. The CDR3 nucleotides read TGTGCCAGCAGCTCCCGGTGGGGCCCGTACGAGCAGTACGTC.

The chain carries TRBV6-5 and TRBJ2-3; D is unresolved. CDR1 is MNHEY, CDR2 SVGAGI, per germline. The CDR3 is made up of 13 amino acids. V lost 3 bases, J lost 2 bases, and 6 bases lay in between. The CDR3 DNA follows: TGTGCCAGCAGTTATGGATACACAGATACGCAGTATTTT. Amino acids: CASSYGYTDTQYF.

This clonotype was seen a few times. The rearrangement joins TRBV2 to TRBJ1-5; D is ambiguous. Deletions cut 7 bases from V and 2 bases from J, with 15 bases between. The germline gives CDR1 SNHLY, CDR2 FYNNEI. The CDR3 spans 15 residues. CDR3 bases: TGTGCCAGCACCCCCGGAGGTTCGGGCAATCAGCCCCAGCATTTT. Its protein product is CASTPGGSGNQPQHF.

The chain carries TRBV29-1 and TRBJ1-3; the D is unclear. Trimming cost V 4 bases and J 0 bases, with 7 bases left between them. The germline CDR1 and CDR2 sequences are SQVTM and ANQGSEA. This CDR3 is built from 13 residues. The DNA for the CDR3 is TGCAGCGTTGGACACGGCTCTGGAAACACCATATATTTT. This codes for CSVGHGSGNTIYF.

This chain connects TRBV5-1 to TRBJ1-1; TRBD1 aligns across 12 bases. V lost 3 bases to trimming and J lost 0 bases; unmatched junction nucleotides: 3. CDR3 length equals 16 residues. The germline CDR1 and CDR2 sequences are SGHRS and YFSETQ. The chain's CDR3 is CASSWGQGALNTEAFF. The CDR3 DNA reads TGCGCCAGCAGCTGGGGACAGGGGGCGCTGAACACTGAAGCTTTCTTT.

The chain couples TRBV4-2 to TRBJ2-1; D not certain. The CDR3 contains 14 residues. V shed 0 bases and J shed 7 bases, with 10 bases lying between them. CDR1 and CDR2 (germline): LGHNA, YNFKEQ. The CDR3 spells CASSQEGVGNEQFF. The CDR3 bases are TGTGCCAGCAGCCAAGAAGGAGTCGGGAATGAGCAGTTCTTC.

The chain joins TRBV4-2 to TRBJ1-1; 7 nucleotides agree with TRBD1. V gave up 0 bases and J gave up 7 bases; unmatched junction bases: 8. CDR3 length: 15 amino acids. CDR1 LGHNA and CDR2 YNFKEQ come from the germline V gene. The CDR3 sequence: CASSQEPGGYGEAFF. The CDR3 DNA is TGTGCCAGCAGCCAAGAACCAGGGGGTTATGGTGAAGCTTTCTTT.

This chain uses TRBV18 with TRBJ1-5; D not resolved. This CDR3 is 16 amino acids long. Germline V gene sequence: CDR1 KGHSH, CDR2 LQKENI. V lost 2 bases, J lost 4 bases, and 15 bases lay in between. CDR3 loop: CASSPGQEFGNQPQHF. CDR3 sequence (DNA): TGTGCCAGCTCACCAGGCCAAGAGTTTGGGAATCAGCCCCAGCATTTT.